This T cell receptor beta chain originates from a study of glioma-infiltrating T cells. The study's findings and limits: Very few CDR3 sequences were shared between tissue and blood. Tissue-blood divergence was below expectation in non-neoplastic patients, above in gliomas.

This clonotype was detected many times. Its antigen is not identified. Trimming pared 3 bases from V and 9 bases from J, leaving 11 bases between. Germline CDR1 and CDR2: MDHEN and SYDVKM. CDR3 length equals 12 residues. The iRepertoire nested amplicon-rescue multiplex PCR amplified TCR alpha and beta CDR3s from RNA. For one-step reverse transcription and amplification, roughly 95-450 ng of tissue mRNA or PBMC total RNA was used. One entry per CDR3 protein, called by TCRdb with MiXCR from the multiplex PCR reads. The sample has more than 95,000 distinct CDR3 sequences, around 28% seen once. The sample comprised glioma tissue, nonneoplastic brain tissue, or PBMCs (not recorded which). V is TRBV28 and J is TRBJ1-1, with a possible D match to TRBD1 (5 bases). This TCR was sampled from a human donor with low-grade glioma or glioblastoma, undergoing nonglioma brain surgery, or in good health (not recorded which). CDR3: CASSFLGDQAFF. CDR3 in DNA: TGTGCCAGCAGTTTCCTAGGGGATCAAGCTTTCTTT.